Sequencing of this TCR beta chain was carried out in a study of T cell responses to AZD1222 COVID-19 vaccine. V was cut by 7 bases and J by 7 bases, with 13 bases left in between. Germline-derived CDR1 and CDR2 are LNHDA and SQIVND (reference sequence). The CDR3 length is 13 residues. Broader study findings: Regions 160-218 and 743-854 held dominance among vaccine-associated CD4 TCRs, which spanned spike. There were repertoire samples only from the period after the peak T cell response.

This table comes from immunoSEQ multiplex PCR, and its TCRdb copy is limited to in-frame clones, with some not included. The top ten clones hold approximately 5.7% of a sample with 80,000 to 95,000 clones, approximately 90% of them seen once. This clone was detected a few times. As yet, its antigen is unknown. Sequences were derived from peripheral blood, sampled on day 0 of AZD1222 vaccination. V usage is TRBV19 and J usage is TRBJ2-2; D is uncertain. The TCR comes from an adult in good health. CDR3 protein: CASTATLSGELFF. The CDR3 nucleotides are TGTGCCAGTACAGCAACACTAAGCGGGGAGCTGTTTTTT. The whole variable domain, filled in from reference TRBV19 and TRBJ2-2, reads DGGITQSPKYLFRKEGQNVTLSCEQNLNHDAMYWYRQDPGQGLRLIYYSQIVNDFQKGDIAEGYSVSREKKESFPLTVTSAQKNPTAFYLCASTATLSGELFFGEGSRLTVL.